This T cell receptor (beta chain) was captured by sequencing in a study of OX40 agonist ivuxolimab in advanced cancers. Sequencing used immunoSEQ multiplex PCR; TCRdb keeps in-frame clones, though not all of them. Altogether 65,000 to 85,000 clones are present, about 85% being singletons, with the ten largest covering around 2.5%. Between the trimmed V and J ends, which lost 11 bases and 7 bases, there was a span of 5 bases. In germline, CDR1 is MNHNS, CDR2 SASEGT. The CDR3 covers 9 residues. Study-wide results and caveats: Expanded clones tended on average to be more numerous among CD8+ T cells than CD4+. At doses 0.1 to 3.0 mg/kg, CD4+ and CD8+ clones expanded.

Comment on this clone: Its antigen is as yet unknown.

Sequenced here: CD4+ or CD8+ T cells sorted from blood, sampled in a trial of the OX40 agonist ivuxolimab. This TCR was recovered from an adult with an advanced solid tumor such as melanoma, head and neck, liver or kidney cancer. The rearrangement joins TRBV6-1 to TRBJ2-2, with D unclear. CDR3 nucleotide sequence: TGTGCCGGAAGCGGGGAGCTGTTTTTT. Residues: CAGSGELFF.